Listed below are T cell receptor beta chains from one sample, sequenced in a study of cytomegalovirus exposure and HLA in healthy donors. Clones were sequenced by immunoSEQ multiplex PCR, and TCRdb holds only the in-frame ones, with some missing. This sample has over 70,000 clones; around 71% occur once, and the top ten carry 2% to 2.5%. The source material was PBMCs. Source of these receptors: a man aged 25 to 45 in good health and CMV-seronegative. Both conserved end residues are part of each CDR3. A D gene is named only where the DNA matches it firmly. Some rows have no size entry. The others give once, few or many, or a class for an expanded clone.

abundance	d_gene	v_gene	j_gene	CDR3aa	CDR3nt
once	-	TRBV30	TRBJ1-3	CAWTVNSGNTIYF	TGTGCCTGGACAGTCAACTCTGGAAACACCATATATTTT
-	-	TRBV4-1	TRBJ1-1	CASSQGANTEAFF	TGCGCCAGCAGCCAGGGGGCGAACACTGAAGCTTTCTTT
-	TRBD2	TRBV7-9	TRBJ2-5	CASSSPLAGWLETQYF	TGTGCCAGCAGCTCCCCTCTAGCGGGATGGTTGGAGACCCAGTACTTC
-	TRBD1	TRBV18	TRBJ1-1	CASTQRTGDLPAFF	TGTGCCAGCACTCAAAGGACAGGGGATTTGCCAGCTTTCTTT
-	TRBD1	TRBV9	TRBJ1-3	CASSVEGTGAGYTIYF	TGTGCCAGCAGCGTAGAAGGGACAGGGGCCGGATACACCATATATTTT
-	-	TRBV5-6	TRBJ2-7	CASSANYEQYF	TGTGCCAGCAGCGCGAACTACGAGCAGTACTTC
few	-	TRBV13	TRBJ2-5	CASSLGWRETQYF	TGTGCCAGCAGCTTAGGGTGGAGGGAGACCCAGTACTTC
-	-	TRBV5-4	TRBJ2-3	CASNNAPPDTQYF	TGTGCCAGCAACAATGCCCCTCCAGATACGCAGTATTTT
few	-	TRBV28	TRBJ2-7	CASSQQTGRSYEQYF	TGTGCCAGCAGCCAACAGACAGGCCGATCCTACGAGCAGTACTTC
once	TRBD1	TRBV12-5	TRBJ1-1	CASGWGSDRGQNTEAFF	TGTGCTAGTGGTTGGGGTAGCGACAGGGGGCAGAACACTGAAGCTTTCTTT
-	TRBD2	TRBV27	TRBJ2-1	CASSPLVKVPAGNNEQFF	TGTGCCAGCAGTCCACTGGTTAAGGTGCCAGCGGGGAACAATGAGCAGTTCTTC
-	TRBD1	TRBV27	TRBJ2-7	CASSLLPDRAYEQYF	TGTGCCAGCAGTCTTCTGCCCGACAGGGCCTACGAGCAGTACTTC
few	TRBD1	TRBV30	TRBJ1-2	CAWSRDRGKGYGYTF	TGTGCCTGGAGTAGAGACAGGGGGAAAGGCTATGGCTACACCTTC
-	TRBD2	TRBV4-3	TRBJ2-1	CASSPHGAGGQGEQFF	TGCGCCAGCAGCCCCCACGGGGCGGGGGGTCAAGGTGAGCAGTTCTTC
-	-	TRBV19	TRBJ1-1	CASSIRDTWNTEAFF	TGTGCCAGTAGTATTCGGGACACCTGGAACACTGAAGCTTTCTTT
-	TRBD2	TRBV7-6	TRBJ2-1	CASSSPPSGVNEQFF	TGTGCCAGCAGCTCTCCCCCTAGCGGGGTCAATGAGCAGTTCTTC
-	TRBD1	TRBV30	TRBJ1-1	CAWRTGGYYTEAFF	TGTGCCTGGAGGACAGGGGGTTACTACACTGAAGCTTTCTTT
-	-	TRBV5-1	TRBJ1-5	CASSLEGGRNQPQHF	TGCGCCAGCAGCTTGGAGGGGGGGAGAAATCAGCCCCAGCATTTT
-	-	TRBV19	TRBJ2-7	CASSIIPSYEQYF	TGTGCCAGTAGTATCATTCCGAGCTACGAGCAGTACTTC
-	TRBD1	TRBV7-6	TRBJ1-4	CASSQSTGNEKLFF	TGTGCCAGCAGCCAATCGACAGGGAATGAAAAACTGTTTTTT
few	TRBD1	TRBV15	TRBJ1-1	CATSREVGYRGNTEAFF	TGTGCCACCAGCAGAGAGGTGGGGTACAGGGGGAACACTGAAGCTTTCTTT
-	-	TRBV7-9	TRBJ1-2	CASSLGGGYGYTF	TGTGCCAGCAGTCTCGGGGGTGGATATGGCTACACCTTC
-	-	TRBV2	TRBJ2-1	CASSAYAGRDRYNEQFF	TGTGCCAGCAGTGCCTACGCTGGGCGGGATAGATACAATGAGCAGTTCTTC
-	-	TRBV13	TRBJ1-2	CASSLLSGAGHGYTF	TGTGCCAGCAGCTTATTAAGCGGGGCCGGACATGGCTACACCTTC
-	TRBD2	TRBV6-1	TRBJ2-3	CASSDRLAVTDTQYF	TGTGCCAGCAGTGACCGGCTAGCGGTCACAGATACGCAGTATTTT
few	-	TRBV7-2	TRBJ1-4	CASSPTLSNEKLFF	TGTGCCAGCAGCCCTACCTTAAGTAATGAAAAACTGTTTTTT